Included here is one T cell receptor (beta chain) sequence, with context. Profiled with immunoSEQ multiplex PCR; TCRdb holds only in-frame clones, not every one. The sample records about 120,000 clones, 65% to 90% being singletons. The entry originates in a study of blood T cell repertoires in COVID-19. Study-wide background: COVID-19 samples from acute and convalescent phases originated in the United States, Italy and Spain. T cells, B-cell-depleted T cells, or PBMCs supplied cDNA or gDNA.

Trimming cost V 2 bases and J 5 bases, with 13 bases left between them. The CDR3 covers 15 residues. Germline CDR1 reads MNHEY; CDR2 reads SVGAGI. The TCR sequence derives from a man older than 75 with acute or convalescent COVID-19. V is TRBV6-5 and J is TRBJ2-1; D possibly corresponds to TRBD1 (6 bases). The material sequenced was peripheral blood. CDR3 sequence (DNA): TGTGCCAGCAGTTACCCGGGACAATATAACAATGAGCAGTTCTTC. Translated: CASSYPGQYNNEQFF.